This T cell receptor (beta chain) was found in a study of T cells after yellow fever vaccination. The wider study: Fractions containing few cells were prepared with SMART-Seq v4 Ultra Low Input. Regarding the study as a whole: Reappearing after the booster were most of the clones from primary vaccination (less than 98% CD4, 85% to 90% CD8).

V lost 5 bases, J lost 7 bases, and 7 bases stayed unmatched. The CDR3 extends over 15 amino acids. Germline assignment: CDR1 ENHRY and CDR2 SYGVKD. TCRdb reanalysed the 5' RACE reads using MiXCR and keeps one entry per CDR3 protein. The data hold hundreds of thousands of distinct CDR3 sequences, with over 4.5% observed a single time. This clonotype has only a few counts. Its antigen is unidentified. The sequence derives from a man between 18 and 29 years old who received the YFV17D yellow fever vaccine. The sequencing here drew on CD4+ T cells sorted from PBMCs, taken on the day of the yellow fever booster vaccination. The chain is built from TRBV10-3 and TRBJ2-1; TRBD2 aligns across 11 bases. The CDR3, as DNA: TGTGCCATCAGTTATCTAGCGGGGGGCCTTAATGAGCAGTTCTTC. The encoded protein is CAISYLAGGLNEQFF.